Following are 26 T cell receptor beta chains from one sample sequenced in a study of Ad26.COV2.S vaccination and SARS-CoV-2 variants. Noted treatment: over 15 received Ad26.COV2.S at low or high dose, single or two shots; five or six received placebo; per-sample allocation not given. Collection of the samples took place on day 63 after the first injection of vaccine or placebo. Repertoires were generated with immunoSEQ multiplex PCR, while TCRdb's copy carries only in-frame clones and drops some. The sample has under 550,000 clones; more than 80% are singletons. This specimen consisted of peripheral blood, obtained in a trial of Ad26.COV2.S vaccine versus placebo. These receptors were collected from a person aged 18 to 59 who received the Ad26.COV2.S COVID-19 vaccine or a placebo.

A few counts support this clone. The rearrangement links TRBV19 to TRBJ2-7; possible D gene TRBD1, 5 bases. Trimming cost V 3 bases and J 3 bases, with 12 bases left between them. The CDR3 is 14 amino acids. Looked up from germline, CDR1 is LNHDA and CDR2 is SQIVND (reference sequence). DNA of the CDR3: TGTGCCAGTAGTATGGGGCCACTTTTCTACGAGCAGTACTTC. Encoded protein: CASSMGPLFYEQYF.

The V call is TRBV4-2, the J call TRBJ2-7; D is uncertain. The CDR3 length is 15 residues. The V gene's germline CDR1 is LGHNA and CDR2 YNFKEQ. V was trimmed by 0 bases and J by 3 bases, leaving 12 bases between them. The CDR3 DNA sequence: TGTGCCAGCAGCCAAGATCCAGAACAGAGCTACGAGCAGTACTTC. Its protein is CASSQDPEQSYEQYF.

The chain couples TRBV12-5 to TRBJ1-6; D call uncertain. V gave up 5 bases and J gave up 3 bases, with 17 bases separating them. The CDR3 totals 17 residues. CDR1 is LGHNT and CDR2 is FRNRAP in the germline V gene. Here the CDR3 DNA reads TGTGCTAGTGGTCTCGGTTCGGGTCCTTTCTATAATTCACCCCTCCACTTT. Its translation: CASGLGSGPFYNSPLHF.

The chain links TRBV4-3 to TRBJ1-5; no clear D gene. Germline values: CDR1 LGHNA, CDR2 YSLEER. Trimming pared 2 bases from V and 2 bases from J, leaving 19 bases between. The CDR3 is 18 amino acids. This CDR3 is CASSQLGLSSTGNQPQHF. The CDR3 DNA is TGCGCCAGCAGCCAATTAGGGCTTTCTTCGACGGGCAATCAGCCCCAGCATTTT.

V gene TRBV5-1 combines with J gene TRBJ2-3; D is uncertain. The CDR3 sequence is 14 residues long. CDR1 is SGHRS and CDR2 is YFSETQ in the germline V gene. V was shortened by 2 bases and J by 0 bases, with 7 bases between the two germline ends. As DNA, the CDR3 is TGCGCCAGCAGCTTTGACTCCAGCACAGATACGCAGTATTTT. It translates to CASSFDSSTDTQYF.

The CDR3 here is CASRNTGVQPQHF. The CDR3 DNA reads TGTGCCAGCAGAAATACAGGGGTTCAGCCCCAGCATTTT. The chain has TRBV6-5 and TRBJ1-5; 7 nucleotides align to TRBD1. This CDR3 has 13 amino acids. Germline CDR1 is MNHEY and CDR2 is SVGAGI. Trimming removed 6 bases from V and 6 bases from J; junction bases left unmatched: 5.

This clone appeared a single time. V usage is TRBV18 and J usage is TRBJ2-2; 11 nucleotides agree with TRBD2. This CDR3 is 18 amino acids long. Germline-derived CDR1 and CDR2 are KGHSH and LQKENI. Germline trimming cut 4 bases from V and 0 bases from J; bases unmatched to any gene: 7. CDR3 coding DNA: TGTGCCAGCTCACAGGCGCTAGCGGGAGGTACGAACACCGGGGAGCTGTTTTTT. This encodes CASSQALAGGTNTGELFF.

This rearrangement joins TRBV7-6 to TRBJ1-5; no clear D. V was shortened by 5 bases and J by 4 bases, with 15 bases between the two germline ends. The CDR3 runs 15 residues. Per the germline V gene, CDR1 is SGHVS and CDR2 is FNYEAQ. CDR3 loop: CASSPQHDSNQPQHF. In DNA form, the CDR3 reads TGTGCCAGCAGCCCTCAACATGATTCTAATCAGCCCCAGCATTTT.

CDR3: CASTPIAANNRVIYGYTF. CDR3 nucleotide sequence: TGTGCCAGCACCCCCATAGCAGCCAACAACAGGGTAATCTATGGCTACACCTTC. This chain links TRBV28 with TRBJ1-2, with a possible D match to TRBD1 (6 bases). This CDR3 region has 18 residues. Trimming removed 7 bases from V and 4 bases from J, with 28 bases in between. Germline values: CDR1 MDHEN, CDR2 SYDVKM.

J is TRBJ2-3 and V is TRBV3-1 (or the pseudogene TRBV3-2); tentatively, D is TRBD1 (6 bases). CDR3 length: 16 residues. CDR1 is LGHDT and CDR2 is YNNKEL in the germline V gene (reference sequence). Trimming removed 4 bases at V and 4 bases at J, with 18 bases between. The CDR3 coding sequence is TGTGCCAGCAGCCCTGGGACACGAGCCCTCTCAGATACGCAGTATTTT. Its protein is CASSPGTRALSDTQYF.

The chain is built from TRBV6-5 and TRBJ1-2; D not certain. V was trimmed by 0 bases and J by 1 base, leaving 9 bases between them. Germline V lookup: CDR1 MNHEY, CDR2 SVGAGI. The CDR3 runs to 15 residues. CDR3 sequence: CASSYSTWDNYGYTF. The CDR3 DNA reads TGTGCCAGCAGTTACTCGACGTGGGATAACTATGGCTACACCTTC.

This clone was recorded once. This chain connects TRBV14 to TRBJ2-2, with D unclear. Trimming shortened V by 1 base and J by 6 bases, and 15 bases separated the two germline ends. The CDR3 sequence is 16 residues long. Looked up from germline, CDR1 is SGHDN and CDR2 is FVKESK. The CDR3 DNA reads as TGTGCCAGCAGCCAAGGCGCCTTTCTGGGCGCCGGGGAGCTGTTTTTT. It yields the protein CASSQGAFLGAGELFF.

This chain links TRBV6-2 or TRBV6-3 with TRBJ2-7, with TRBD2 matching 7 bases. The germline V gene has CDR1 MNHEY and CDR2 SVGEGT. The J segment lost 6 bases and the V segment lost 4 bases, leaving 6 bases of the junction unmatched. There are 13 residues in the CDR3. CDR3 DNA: TGTGCCAGCAGTTCCGGGACTATCCGCGAGCAGTACTTC. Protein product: CASSSGTIREQYF.

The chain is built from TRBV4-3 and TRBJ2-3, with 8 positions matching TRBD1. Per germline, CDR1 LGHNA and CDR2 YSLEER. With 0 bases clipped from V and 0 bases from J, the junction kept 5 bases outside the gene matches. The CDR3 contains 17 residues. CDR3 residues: CASSQDRTGTSTDTQYF. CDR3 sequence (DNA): TGCGCCAGCAGCCAAGATCGGACAGGGACCAGCACAGATACGCAGTATTTT.

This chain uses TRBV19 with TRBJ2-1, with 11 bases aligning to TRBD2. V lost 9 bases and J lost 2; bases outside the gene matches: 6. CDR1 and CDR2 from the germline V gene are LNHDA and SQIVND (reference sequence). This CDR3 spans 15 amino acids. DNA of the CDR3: TGTGCCAGCCCGACTAGCGGGGTGGCCTACAATGAGCAGTTCTTC. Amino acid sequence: CASPTSGVAYNEQFF.

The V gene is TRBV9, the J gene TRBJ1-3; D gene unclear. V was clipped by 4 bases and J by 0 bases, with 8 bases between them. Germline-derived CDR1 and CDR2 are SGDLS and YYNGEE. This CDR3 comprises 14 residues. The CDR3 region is CASSSVSSGNTIYF. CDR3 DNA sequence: TGTGCCAGCAGCTCCGTCTCCTCTGGAAACACCATATATTTT.

CDR3 nucleotides: TGTGCCAGCAGTTGGTCGGGCTTAGGGGAGAACACTGAAGCTTTCTTT. It codes for CASSWSGLGENTEAFF. This chain joins TRBV27 and TRBJ1-1; perhaps TRBD1 as D (5 bases). Trimming left V 4 bases short and J 1 base short, with 16 bases between. Germline V CDR1 and CDR2: MNHEY, SMNVEV (reference sequence). CDR3 length: 16 residues.

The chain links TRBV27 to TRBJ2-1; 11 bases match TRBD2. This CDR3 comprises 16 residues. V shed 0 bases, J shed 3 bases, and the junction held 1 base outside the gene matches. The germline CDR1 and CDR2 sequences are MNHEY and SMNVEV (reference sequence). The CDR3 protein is CASSLSLAGGYNEQFF. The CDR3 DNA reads TGTGCCAGCAGTTTATCTCTAGCGGGAGGCTACAATGAGCAGTTCTTC.

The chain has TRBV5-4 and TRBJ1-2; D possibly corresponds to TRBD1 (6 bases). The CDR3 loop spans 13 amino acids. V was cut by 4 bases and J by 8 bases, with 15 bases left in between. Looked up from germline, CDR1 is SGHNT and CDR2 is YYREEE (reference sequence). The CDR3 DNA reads TGTGCCAGCAGCGCGACACAGGGCAGGGGCTACACCTTC. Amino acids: CASSATQGRGYTF.

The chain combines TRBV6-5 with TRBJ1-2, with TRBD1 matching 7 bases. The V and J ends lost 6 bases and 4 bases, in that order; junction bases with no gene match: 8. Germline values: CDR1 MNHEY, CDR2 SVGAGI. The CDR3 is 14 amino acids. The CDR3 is CASSQTGQIYGYTF. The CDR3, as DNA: TGTGCCAGCAGCCAGACGGGACAGATCTATGGCTACACCTTC.

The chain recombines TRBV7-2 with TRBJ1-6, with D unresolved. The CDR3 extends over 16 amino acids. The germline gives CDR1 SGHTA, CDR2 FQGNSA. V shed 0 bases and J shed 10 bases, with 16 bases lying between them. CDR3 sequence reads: CASSLAASRGRSPLHF. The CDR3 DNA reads TGTGCCAGCAGCTTAGCGGCCAGCCGCGGGAGATCACCCCTCCACTTT.

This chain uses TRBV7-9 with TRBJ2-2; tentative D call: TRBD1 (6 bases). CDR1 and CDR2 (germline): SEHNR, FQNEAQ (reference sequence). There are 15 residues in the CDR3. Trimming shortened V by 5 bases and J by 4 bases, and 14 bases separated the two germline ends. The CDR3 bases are TGTGCCAGCAGCCGTGGGGGCCCATCCACCGGGGAGCTGTTTTTT. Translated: CASSRGGPSTGELFF.

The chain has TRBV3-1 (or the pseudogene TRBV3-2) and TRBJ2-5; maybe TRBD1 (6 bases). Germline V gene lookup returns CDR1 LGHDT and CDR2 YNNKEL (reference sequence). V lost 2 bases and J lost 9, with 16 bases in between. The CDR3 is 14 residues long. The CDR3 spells CASSQQTGPGAQYF. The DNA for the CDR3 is TGTGCCAGCAGCCAACAGACTGGCCCAGGGGCCCAGTACTTC.

For the CDR3, the DNA is TGTGCCAGCAGCCCCGACTTGGGGACTTACTACTACGAGCAGTACTTC. Translating gives CASSPDLGTYYYEQYF. V gene TRBV7-2 combines with J gene TRBJ2-7, with D tentatively TRBD2 (6 bases). V gave up 5 bases and J gave up 3 bases, with 20 bases separating them. The germline CDR1 and CDR2 sequences are SGHTA and FQGNSA. This CDR3 comprises 16 residues. Full variable domain (missing parts from reference TRBV7-2 and TRBJ2-7): GAGVSQSPSNKVTEKGKDVELRCDPISGHTALYWYRQSLGQGLEFLIYFQGNSAPDKSGLPSDRFSAERTGGSVSTLTIQRTQQEDSAVYLCASSPDLGTYYYEQYFGPGTRLTVT.

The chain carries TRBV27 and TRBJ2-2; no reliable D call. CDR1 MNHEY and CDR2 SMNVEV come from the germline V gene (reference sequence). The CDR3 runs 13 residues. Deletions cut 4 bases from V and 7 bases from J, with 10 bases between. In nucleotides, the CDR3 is TGTGCCAGCAGTTACTTTATGGGCGGGGAGCTGTTTTTT. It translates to CASSYFMGGELFF.

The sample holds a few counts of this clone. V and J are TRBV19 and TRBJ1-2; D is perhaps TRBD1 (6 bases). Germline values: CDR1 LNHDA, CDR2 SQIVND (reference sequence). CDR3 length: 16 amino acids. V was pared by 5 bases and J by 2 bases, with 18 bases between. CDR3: CASSPRGHDRNYGYTF. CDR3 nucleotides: TGTGCCAGTAGTCCCCGGGGACACGACAGAAACTATGGCTACACCTTC.